The 15 T cell receptor beta chains reported below all come from one sample, sequenced in a study of cytomegalovirus exposure and HLA in healthy donors. The PCR employed 60 Vbeta primers together with 13 Jbeta primers. Method: immunoSEQ multiplex PCR; TCRdb's copy keeps in-frame clones and lacks some. The sample has over 150,000 clones; about 90% are singletons. The sample was PBMCs. These receptors originate from a girl less than two years old in good health and CMV-seronegative.

This chain's CDR3 is CASSLLEALNYGYTF. The CDR3 DNA reads TGTGCCAGCAGCTTGCTAGAGGCCCTAAACTATGGCTACACCTTC. The chain combines TRBV5-4 with TRBJ1-2, with D uncertain. Deletions cut 1 base from V and 2 bases from J, with 12 bases between. CDR3 length: 15 amino acids. CDR1 is SGHNT, CDR2 YYREEE, per germline (reference sequence).

The gene calls are TRBV5-4 and TRBJ2-7, with D tentatively TRBD2 (5 bases). CDR1 is SGHNT and CDR2 is YYREEE in the germline V gene (reference sequence). V lost 4 bases and J 5 bases, leaving 10 bases between the germline ends. CDR3 size: 12 residues. The CDR3 DNA is TGTGCCAGCAGCGGGGAGATAAACGAGCAGTACTTC. It translates to CASSGEINEQYF.

This chain connects TRBV7-3 to TRBJ2-7; D possibly corresponds to TRBD2 (6 bases). Germline CDR1 SGHTA, CDR2 FQGTGA. CDR3 length: 13 residues. Trimming removed 0 bases at V and 11 bases at J, with 14 bases between. The CDR3 is CASSLTAGGMKYF. DNA of the CDR3: TGTGCCAGCAGCTTAACTGCCGGGGGTATGAAGTACTTC.

The chain links TRBV18 to TRBJ2-7, with D tentatively TRBD1 (5 bases). V lost 8 bases, J lost 2 bases, and 19 bases lay in between. The CDR3 has 15 residues. Germline V lookup: CDR1 KGHSH, CDR2 LQKENI. The CDR3: CASTRTKGRAYEQYF. CDR3 DNA: TGTGCCAGCACTCGAACTAAGGGCAGGGCCTACGAGCAGTACTTC.

This chain links TRBV6-7 with TRBJ2-2, with D possibly being TRBD1 (5 bases). Being an ORF, TRBV6-7 has a function that is uncertain. The CDR3 is 15 amino acids. With 4 bases removed from V and 1 base from J, the gap between germline ends came to 10 bases. Written as DNA, the CDR3 is TGTGCCAGCAGTTCCCCTACAGGGAACACCGGGGAGCTGTTTTTT. It is translated as CASSSPTGNTGELFF.

The chain couples TRBV27 to TRBJ2-1; D is unresolved. This CDR3 region has 12 residues. The germline V gene encodes CDR1 MNHEY and CDR2 SMNVEV (reference sequence). The V end was cut by 2 bases, the J end by 5 bases, with 4 bases between. The CDR3 is CASSLRDNEQFF. In DNA, the CDR3 is TGTGCCAGCAGTTTAAGAGACAATGAGCAGTTCTTC.

The chain uses TRBV10-3 and TRBJ1-2; TRBD1 agrees at 10 bases. J lost 2 bases, V lost 2 bases, and 5 bases had no gene match. The CDR3 length is 16 residues. From germline, CDR1 is ENHRY and CDR2 SYGVKD. In nucleotides, the CDR3 is TGTGCCATCAGTGAGGGACAGGGGGGGATCAACTATGGCTACACCTTC. It encodes CAISEGQGGINYGYTF.

This chain links TRBV7-9 with TRBJ2-1; D remains unclear. Germline lookup yields CDR1 SEHNR and CDR2 FQNEAQ (reference sequence). The CDR3 is 13 residues long. Trimming left V 5 bases short and J 2 bases short, with 7 bases between. CDR3: CASSLGPYNEQFF. CDR3 nucleotide sequence: TGTGCCAGCAGCCTAGGGCCCTACAATGAGCAGTTCTTC.

This clone was picked up one time. The chain recombines TRBV19 with TRBJ2-1; TRBD2 agrees at 13 bases. J gave up 4 bases and V 5 bases, and 2 bases lay outside the gene matches. Germline lookup yields CDR1 LNHDA and CDR2 SQIVND (reference sequence). The CDR3 contains 15 residues. CDR3 residues: CASSLGLAGYNEQFF. CDR3 bases: TGTGCCAGTAGTCTGGGACTAGCGGGATACAATGAGCAGTTCTTC.

This clone was seen a few times. The chain carries TRBV9 and TRBJ2-1; D gene uncertain. This CDR3 region has 13 residues. The V and J ends lost 0 bases and 8 bases respectively, with 9 bases between them. CDR1 SGDLS and CDR2 YYNGEE come from the germline V gene. The CDR3 loop reads CASSVGGVDEQFF. The CDR3 DNA sequence: TGTGCCAGCAGCGTAGGCGGTGTTGATGAGCAGTTCTTC.

This clone was recorded once. The CDR3 DNA follows: TGTGCCAGCTCACGATTTGAAATGGGACAGGCTAACTATGGCTACACCTTC. Amino acids: CASSRFEMGQANYGYTF. The chain carries TRBV18 and TRBJ1-2, with 8 positions matching TRBD1. The trim removed 4 bases at V and 0 bases at J, leaving 10 bases unmatched. Germline CDR1 KGHSH, CDR2 LQKENI. The length of the CDR3 is 17 residues.

The gene calls are TRBV5-8 and TRBJ1-3; the match to TRBD1 covers 9 bases. The germline CDR1 and CDR2 sequences are SGHTS and YDEGEE. CDR3 size: 16 residues. Unmatched junction bases numbered 7, after V lost 2 bases and J lost 4 bases. The CDR3 region has the DNA TGTGCCAGCAGCTTAAACGGACAGGGGTCAGGAAACACCATATATTTT. Amino acids: CASSLNGQGSGNTIYF.

The chain uses TRBV9 and TRBJ2-6, with 7 bases identical to TRBD1. Germline values: CDR1 SGDLS, CDR2 YYNGEE. J was trimmed by 2 bases and V by 1 base; bases with no gene match: 6. This CDR3 comprises 17 residues. DNA of the CDR3: TGTGCCAGCAGCGTAAGCGACAGGGTCCCTGGGGCCAACGTCCTGACTTTC. This encodes CASSVSDRVPGANVLTF.

The J gene is TRBJ2-5, the V gene TRBV4-3; 10 positions match TRBD2. J lost 5 bases, V lost 0 bases, and 6 bases had no gene match. The CDR3 sequence is 16 residues long. Per germline, CDR1 LGHNA and CDR2 YSLEER. The DNA of the CDR3 is TGCGCCAGCAGCCAAGATTCAGCGGGAGGGATGGAGACCCAGTACTTC. It encodes CASSQDSAGGMETQYF.

J is TRBJ2-2 and V is TRBV6-5; TRBD1 matches at 7 bases. The CDR3 consists of 15 residues. Per germline, CDR1 MNHEY and CDR2 SVGAGI. V was clipped by 5 bases and J by 2 bases; unmatched bases: 5. The CDR3, as DNA: TGTGCCAGCAGTACCCGGGACAGAAACACCGGGGAGCTGTTTTTT. Protein sequence: CASSTRDRNTGELFF.